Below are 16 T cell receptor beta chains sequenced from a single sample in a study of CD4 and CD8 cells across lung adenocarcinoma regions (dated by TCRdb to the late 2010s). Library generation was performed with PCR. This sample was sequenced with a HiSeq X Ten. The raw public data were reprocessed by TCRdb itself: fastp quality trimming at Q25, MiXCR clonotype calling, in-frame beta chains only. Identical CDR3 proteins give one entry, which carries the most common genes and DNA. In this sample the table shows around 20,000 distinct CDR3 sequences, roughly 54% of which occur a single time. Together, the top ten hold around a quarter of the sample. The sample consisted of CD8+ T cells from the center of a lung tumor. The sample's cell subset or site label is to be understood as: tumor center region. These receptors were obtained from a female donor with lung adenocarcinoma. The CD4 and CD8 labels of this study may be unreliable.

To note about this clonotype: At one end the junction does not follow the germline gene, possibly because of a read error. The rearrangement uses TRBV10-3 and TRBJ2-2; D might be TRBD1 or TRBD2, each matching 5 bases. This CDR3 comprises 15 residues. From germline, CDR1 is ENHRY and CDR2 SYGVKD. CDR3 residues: CAIREWQKNTGALFF. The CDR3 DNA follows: TGTGCCATCAGGGAATGGCAGAAGAACACCGGGGCGCTGTTCTTT.

The DNA of the CDR3 is TGTGCCACCCGGGGCGCAGGGTACACCATATATTTT. It specifies CATRGAGYTIYF. The chain employs TRBV6-1 and TRBJ1-3; tentative D call: TRBD1 (5 bases). CDR1 is MNHNS and CDR2 is SASEGT in the germline V gene. The V end lost 10 bases, the J end lost 8 bases, and 15 bases lay between the germline ends. CDR3 length: 12 amino acids.

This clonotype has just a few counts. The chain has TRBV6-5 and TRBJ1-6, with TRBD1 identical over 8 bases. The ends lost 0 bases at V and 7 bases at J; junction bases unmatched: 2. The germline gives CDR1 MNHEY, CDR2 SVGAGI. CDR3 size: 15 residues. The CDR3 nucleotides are TGTGCCAGCAGTTACTCCCGACAGGGGAATTCACCCCTCCACTTT. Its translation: CASSYSRQGNSPLHF.

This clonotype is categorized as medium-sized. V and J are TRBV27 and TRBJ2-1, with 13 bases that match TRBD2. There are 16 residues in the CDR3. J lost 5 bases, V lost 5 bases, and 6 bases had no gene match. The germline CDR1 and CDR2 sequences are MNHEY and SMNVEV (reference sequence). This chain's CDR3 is CASSPRGTSGDNEQFF. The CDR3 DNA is TGTGCCAGCAGTCCCAGAGGGACTAGCGGGGACAATGAGCAGTTCTTC.

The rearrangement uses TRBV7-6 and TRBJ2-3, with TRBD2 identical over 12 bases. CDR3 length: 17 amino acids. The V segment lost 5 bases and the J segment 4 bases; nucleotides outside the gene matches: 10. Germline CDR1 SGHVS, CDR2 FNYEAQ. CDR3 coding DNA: TGTGCCAGCAGCCCGGGACTAGCGGGTCGGAGGCCAGATACGCAGTATTTT. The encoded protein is CASSPGLAGRRPDTQYF. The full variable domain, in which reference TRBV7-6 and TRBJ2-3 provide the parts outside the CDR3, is GAGVSQSPRYKVTKRGQDVALRCDPISGHVSLYWYRQALGQGPEFLTYFNYEAQQDKSGLPNDRFSAERPEGSISTLTIQRTEQRDSAMYRCASSPGLAGRRPDTQYFGPGTRLTVL.

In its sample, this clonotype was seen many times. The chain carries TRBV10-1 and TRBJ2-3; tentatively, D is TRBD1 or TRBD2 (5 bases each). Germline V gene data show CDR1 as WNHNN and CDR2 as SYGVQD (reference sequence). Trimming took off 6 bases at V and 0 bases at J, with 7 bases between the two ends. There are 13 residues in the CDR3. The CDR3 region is CASRRDSTDTQYF. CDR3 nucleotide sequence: TGCGCCAGCAGGAGGGACAGCACAGATACGCAGTATTTT.

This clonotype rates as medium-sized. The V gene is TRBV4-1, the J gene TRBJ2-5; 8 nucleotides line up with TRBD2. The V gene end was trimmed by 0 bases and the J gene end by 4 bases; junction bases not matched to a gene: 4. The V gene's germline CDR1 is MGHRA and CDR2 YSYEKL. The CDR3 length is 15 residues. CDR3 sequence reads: CASSQEDLAGETQYF. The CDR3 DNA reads TGCGCCAGCAGCCAAGAGGATCTAGCGGGAGAGACCCAGTACTTC.

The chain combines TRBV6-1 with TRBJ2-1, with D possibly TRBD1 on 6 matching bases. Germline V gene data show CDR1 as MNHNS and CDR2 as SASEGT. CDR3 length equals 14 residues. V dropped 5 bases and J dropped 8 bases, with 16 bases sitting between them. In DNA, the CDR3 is TGTGCCAGCAGTAGGGACATGGCTGGGTATGAGCAGTTCTTC. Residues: CASSRDMAGYEQFF.

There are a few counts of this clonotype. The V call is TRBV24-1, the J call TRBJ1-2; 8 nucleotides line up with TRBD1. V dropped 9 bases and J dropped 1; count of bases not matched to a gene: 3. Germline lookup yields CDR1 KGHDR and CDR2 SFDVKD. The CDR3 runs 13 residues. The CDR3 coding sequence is TGTGCCACCTCGGACAGGGATAACTATGGCTACACCTTC. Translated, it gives CATSDRDNYGYTF.

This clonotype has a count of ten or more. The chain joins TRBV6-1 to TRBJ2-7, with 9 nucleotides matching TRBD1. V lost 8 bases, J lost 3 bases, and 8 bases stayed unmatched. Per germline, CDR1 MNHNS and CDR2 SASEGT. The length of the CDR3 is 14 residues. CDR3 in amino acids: CASAPGQGLYEQYF. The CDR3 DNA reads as TGTGCCAGCGCGCCGGGACAGGGACTCTACGAGCAGTACTTC.

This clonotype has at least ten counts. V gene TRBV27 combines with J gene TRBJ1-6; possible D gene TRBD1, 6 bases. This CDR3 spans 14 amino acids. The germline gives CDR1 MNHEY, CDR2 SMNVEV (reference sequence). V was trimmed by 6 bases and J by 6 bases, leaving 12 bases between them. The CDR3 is CASSNRVPNSPLHF. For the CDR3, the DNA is TGTGCCAGCAGCAACAGGGTGCCTAATTCACCCCTCCACTTT.

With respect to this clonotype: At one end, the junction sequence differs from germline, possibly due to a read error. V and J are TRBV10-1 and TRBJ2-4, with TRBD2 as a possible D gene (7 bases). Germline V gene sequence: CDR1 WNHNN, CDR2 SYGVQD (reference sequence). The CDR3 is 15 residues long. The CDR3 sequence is CASGEGGWAKNTQYF. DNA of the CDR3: TGCGCCAGCGGTGAGGGGGGGTGGGCCAAAAACACTCAGTACTTT.

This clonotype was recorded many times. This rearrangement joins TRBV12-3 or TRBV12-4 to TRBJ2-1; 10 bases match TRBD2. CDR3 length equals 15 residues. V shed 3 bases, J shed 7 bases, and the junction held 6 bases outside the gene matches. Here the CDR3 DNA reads TGTGCCAGCAGTTTCCCCACTAGCGGGAAGAATGAGCAGTTCTTC. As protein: CASSFPTSGKNEQFF.

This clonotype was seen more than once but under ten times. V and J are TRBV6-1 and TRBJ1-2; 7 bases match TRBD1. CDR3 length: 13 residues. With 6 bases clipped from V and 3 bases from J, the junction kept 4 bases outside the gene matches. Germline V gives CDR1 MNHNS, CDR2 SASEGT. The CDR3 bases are TGTGCCAGCAGGGACAGGAGATACTATGGCTACACCTTC. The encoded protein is CASRDRRYYGYTF.

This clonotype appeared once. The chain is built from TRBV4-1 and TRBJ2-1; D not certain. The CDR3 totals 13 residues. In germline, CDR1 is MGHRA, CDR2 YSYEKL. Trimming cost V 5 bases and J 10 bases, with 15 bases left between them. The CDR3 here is CASSDGPGYEQFF. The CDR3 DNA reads TGCGCCAGCAGCGACGGGCCGGGTTACGAGCAGTTCTTC.

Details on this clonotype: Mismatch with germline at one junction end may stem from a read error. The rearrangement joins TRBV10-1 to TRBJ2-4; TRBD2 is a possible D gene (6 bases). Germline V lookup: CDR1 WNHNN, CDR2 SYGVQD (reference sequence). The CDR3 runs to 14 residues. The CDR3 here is CASRGERAKDIQYF. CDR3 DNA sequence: TGCGCCAGCAGGGGGGAGCGGGCCAAAGATATTCAGTACTTT.